A single sample is the source of the 5 T cell receptor beta chains below, sequenced in a study of PD-L1 blockade in urothelial cancer (dated by TCRdb to between 2016 and 2019). The library relied on the immunoSEQ multiplex PCR assay. TCRdb's version of the immuneACCESS table is confined to in-frame rearrangements and falls short of the full clone set. An unresolved V gene accounts for under half of the shortfall where checked; the remainder is of unknown origin. A total of some 45,000 clones appear in this sample, 88% of them only once. The ten largest clones capture approximately 4.1% of the sample. Material: PBMCs, obtained around atezolizumab (anti-PD-L1) treatment. The receptor set was obtained from a man older than 75 with urothelial cancer.

This rearrangement joins TRBV19 to TRBJ2-7, with TRBD2 matching over 12 bases. Trimming cost V 8 bases and J 2 bases; bases outside gene matches: 7. The CDR3 runs to 15 residues. CDR1 is LNHDA and CDR2 is SQIVND in the germline V gene (reference sequence). CDR3 amino acids: CASRETSGGPYEQYF. CDR3 DNA: TGTGCCAGTCGCGAGACTAGCGGGGGCCCCTACGAGCAGTACTTC.

The chain has TRBV25-1 and TRBJ2-3; 7 bases align to TRBD2. This CDR3 comprises 14 residues. Germline V gene sequence: CDR1 MGHDK, CDR2 SYGVNS. V dropped 7 bases and J dropped 0; count of bases not matched to a gene: 4. The CDR3 coding sequence is TGTGCCAGCAAGGGTAGCGGGAGCACAGATACGCAGTATTTT. Translation gives CASKGSGSTDTQYF. Full variable domain (rest looked up from reference TRBV25-1 and TRBJ2-3): EADIYQTPRYLVIGTGKKITLECSQTMGHDKMYWYQQDPGMELHLIHYSYGVNSTEKGDLSSESTVSRIRTEHFPLTLESARPSHTSQYLCASKGSGSTDTQYFGPGTRLTVL.

V and J are TRBV11-3 and TRBJ1-5; 9 nucleotides line up with TRBD1. Germline lookup yields CDR1 SGHNT and CDR2 YENEEA. V shed 5 bases, J shed 6 bases, and the junction held 14 bases outside the gene matches. The CDR3 consists of 17 residues. The chain's CDR3 is CASSAPFWTGVGQPQHF. The CDR3 DNA reads as TGTGCCAGCAGCGCCCCCTTTTGGACAGGGGTTGGTCAGCCCCAGCATTTT.

The J gene is TRBJ2-2, the V gene TRBV5-4, with a tentative D call TRBD2 (7 bases). Between the trimmed V and J ends, which lost 2 bases and 7 bases, there was a span of 21 bases. This CDR3 contains 17 residues. Germline V gives CDR1 SGHNT, CDR2 YYREEE (reference sequence). The CDR3 is CASSFKGGGLRDGELFF. Written as DNA, the CDR3 is TGTGCCAGCAGCTTTAAGGGGGGAGGGCTGCGGGACGGGGAGCTGTTTTTT.

The chain carries TRBV19 and TRBJ2-7, with D perhaps matching TRBD1 (6 bases). The CDR3 totals 16 residues. With 5 bases removed from V and 3 bases from J, the gap between germline ends came to 20 bases. Germline V lookup: CDR1 LNHDA, CDR2 SQIVND (reference sequence). The CDR3: CASSAGQREGYYEQYF. For the CDR3, the DNA is TGTGCCAGTAGTGCAGGACAGAGGGAAGGATACTACGAGCAGTACTTC.